The 4 T cell receptor beta chains below all came from one sample that was sequenced in a study of T cell changes during pregnancy in multiple sclerosis. The table came from immunoSEQ multiplex PCR; TCRdb's copy has only in-frame clones and leaves some out. The sample lists 45,000 to 65,000 clones; 93% were seen once. Sequenced material: CD8+ T cells from peripheral blood mononuclear cells, taken in the third trimester of pregnancy. Receptor source: a female donor with multiple sclerosis, enrolled in a pregnancy study.

This chain connects TRBV6-6 to TRBJ2-3, with D possibly being TRBD1 (5 bases). V lost 2 bases and J 2 bases, leaving 8 bases between the germline ends. The CDR3 covers 14 residues. Germline CDR1 and CDR2: MNHNY and SVGAGI (reference sequence). CDR3 protein: CASSYRQTTDTQYF. Written as DNA, the CDR3 is TGTGCCAGCAGTTACAGACAGACCACAGATACGCAGTATTTT.

V is TRBV29-1 and J is TRBJ1-1; 10 nucleotides align to TRBD1. Germline V lookup: CDR1 SQVTM, CDR2 ANQGSEA. The CDR3 covers 14 residues. V trimming: 7 bases; J trimming: 6 bases; junction bases outside the gene matches: 11. CDR3 sequence (DNA): TGCAGCGGCGGACCCTCGACAGGGGGCTCTGAAGCTTTCTTT. Protein: CSGGPSTGGSEAFF.

The V gene is TRBV27, the J gene TRBJ2-2; 7 bases line up with TRBD1. The CDR3 runs 15 residues. Germline V gene sequence: CDR1 MNHEY, CDR2 SMNVEV (reference sequence). After removal of 2 bases from V and 4 bases from J, the junction contained 4 bases not matched to a gene. The CDR3, as DNA: TGTGCCAGCAGTTTAATGACAGGGTTCACCGGGGAGCTGTTTTTT. Protein sequence: CASSLMTGFTGELFF.

The chain employs TRBV4-1 and TRBJ2-7; TRBD2 is a possible D gene (5 bases). The V end lost 0 bases, the J end lost 6 bases, and 18 bases lay between the germline ends. This CDR3 has 16 amino acids. CDR1 MGHRA and CDR2 YSYEKL come from the germline V gene. The CDR3 here is CASSQEPTRTRSEQYF. The CDR3 region has the DNA TGCGCCAGCAGCCAAGAGCCAACTAGGACCCGTTCCGAGCAGTACTTC.